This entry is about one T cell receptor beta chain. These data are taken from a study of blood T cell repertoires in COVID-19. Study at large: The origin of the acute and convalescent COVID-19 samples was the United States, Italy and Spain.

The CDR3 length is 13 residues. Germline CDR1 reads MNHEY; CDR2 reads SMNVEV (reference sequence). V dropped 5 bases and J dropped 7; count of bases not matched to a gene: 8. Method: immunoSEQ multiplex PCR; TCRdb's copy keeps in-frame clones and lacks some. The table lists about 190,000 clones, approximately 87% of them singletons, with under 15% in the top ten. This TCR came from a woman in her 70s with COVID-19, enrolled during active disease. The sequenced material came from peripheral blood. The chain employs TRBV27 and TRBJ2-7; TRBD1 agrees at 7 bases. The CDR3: CASSVTGAGEQYF. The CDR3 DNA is TGTGCCAGCAGTGTAACAGGGGCAGGGGAGCAGTACTTC.